Listed below are T cell receptor beta chains from one sample, sequenced in a study of blood T cell repertoires in COVID-19. Libraries were prepared by immunoSEQ multiplex PCR; TCRdb keeps only in-frame clonotypes and omits some of them. The sample contains more than 90,000 clones, roughly 80% of which appear only once. The sample taken for sequencing was peripheral blood. The receptors here all came from an elderly man with acute or convalescent COVID-19. CDR3s include the opening cysteine and the closing phenylalanine or tryptophan. D genes are given only for firm matches. Where a row states a size, it is once, few, many or the class of an expanded clone; other rows omit it.

>TRBV13|TRBD1|TRBJ2-3|NA
CASSFGQAADTQYF
TGTGCCAGCAGCTTCGGACAGGCTGCAGATACGCAGTATTTT
>TRBV6-2/TRBV6-3|TRBD1|TRBJ1-6|NA
CASSYPTGRGNSPLHF
TGTGCCAGCAGTTACCCGACAGGGAGAGGAAATTCACCCCTCCACTTT
>TRBV9|TRBD1|TRBJ2-7|NA
CASSVDAGTGSYEQYF
TGTGCCAGCAGCGTAGACGCAGGGACAGGTTCCTACGAGCAGTACTTC
>TRBV28|NA|TRBJ1-5|NA
CASSLSGRDSQPQHF
TGTGCCAGCAGTTTATCGGGCAGGGACTCTCAGCCCCAGCATTTT
>TRBV7-9|TRBD1|TRBJ1-4|once
CASSLDRVNEKLFF
TGTGCCAGCAGCCTGGACAGGGTTAATGAAAAACTGTTTTTT
>TRBV11-2|NA|TRBJ2-2|NA
CASSLTAGNTGELFF
TGTGCCAGCAGCTTAACGGCAGGGAACACCGGGGAGCTGTTTTTT
>TRBV5-4|TRBD1|TRBJ1-5|NA
CASSRQGANQPQHF
TGTGCCAGCAGCAGACAGGGGGCCAATCAGCCCCAGCATTTT
>TRBV6-1|NA|TRBJ1-5|NA
CASSDRPGGPQHF
TGTGCCAGCAGTGACCGACCGGGTGGGCCCCAGCATTTT
>TRBV28|TRBD1|TRBJ1-5|NA
CASSLGQGVGNQPQHF
TGTGCCAGCAGTTTGGGACAGGGGGTGGGCAATCAGCCCCAGCATTTT
>TRBV7-2|TRBD2|TRBJ2-1|NA
CASSSAGGPSEQFF
TGTGCCAGCAGCTCGGCGGGGGGGCCCAGTGAGCAGTTCTTC
>TRBV12-3/TRBV12-4|TRBD2|TRBJ2-1|NA
CASSSRTSQQFF
TGTGCCAGCAGTTCTCGGACTAGTCAGCAGTTCTTC
>TRBV9|TRBD2|TRBJ2-2|NA
CASSVAPSGTGELFF
TGTGCCAGCAGCGTAGCTCCTAGCGGGACCGGGGAGCTGTTTTTT
>TRBV11-2|TRBD1|TRBJ2-7|NA
CASSFGTGGHHLYEQYF
TGTGCCAGCAGCTTCGGCACAGGGGGCCACCACCTCTACGAGCAGTACTTC
>TRBV5-5|NA|TRBJ2-7|NA
CASSLGRATYEQYF
TGTGCCAGCAGCTTGGGCAGGGCCACCTACGAGCAGTACTTC
>TRBV5-4|TRBD2|TRBJ2-2|NA
CASSHDPGLAGGLSTGELFF
TGTGCCAGCAGCCATGATCCGGGACTAGCGGGGGGCCTTAGCACCGGGGAGCTGTTTTTT
>TRBV28|TRBD1|TRBJ1-4|NA
CASSPTGEWGKLFF
TGTGCCAGCAGTCCCACAGGGGAATGGGGAAAACTGTTTTTT
>TRBV14|TRBD1|TRBJ1-1|NA
CASSPTGLTEAFF
TGTGCCAGCAGCCCGACAGGGCTAACTGAAGCTTTCTTT
>TRBV28|TRBD2|TRBJ2-7|NA
CASSPEVFKVSGRPYEQYF
TGTGCCAGCAGTCCCGAGGTTTTTAAGGTTAGCGGGAGACCGTACGAGCAGTACTTC
>TRBV29-1|NA|TRBJ2-1|NA
CSVVDTSSYNEQFF
TGCAGCGTAGTAGACACGAGCTCCTACAATGAGCAGTTCTTC
>TRBV28|TRBD1|TRBJ1-5|many
CASSPTGGWRTQPQHF
TGTGCCAGCAGCCCGACAGGGGGATGGAGGACTCAGCCCCAGCATTTT
>TRBV5-4|NA|TRBJ2-3|NA
CASREFQADTQYF
TGTGCCAGCAGGGAATTCCAGGCAGATACGCAGTATTTT
>TRBV29-1|TRBD2|TRBJ2-7|NA
CSVASGSSYEQYF
TGCAGCGTTGCTAGCGGGAGCTCCTACGAGCAGTACTTC
>TRBV6-1|NA|TRBJ1-2|NA
CASSEVRVNYGYTF
TGTGCCAGCAGTGAAGTCAGGGTCAACTATGGCTACACCTTC
>TRBV28|TRBD1|TRBJ1-4|NA
CASSTGGRDEKLFF
TGTGCCAGCAGCACAGGGGGGAGGGATGAAAAACTGTTTTTT
>TRBV6-5|TRBD1|TRBJ1-6|few
CASTRGTEESPLHF
TGTGCCAGCACGAGGGGGACAGAAGAATCACCCCTCCACTTT
>TRBV28|NA|TRBJ1-5|once
CASSFLRVPTISPSIF
NA
>TRBV11-3|NA|TRBJ2-7|NA
CASSSGDARSYEQYF
TGTGCCAGCAGCTCGGGGGACGCCCGCTCCTACGAGCAGTACTTC
>TRBV5-1|NA|TRBJ2-6|NA
CASSLLESGANVLTF
TGCGCCAGCAGCTTGCTGGAGTCTGGGGCCAACGTCCTGACTTTC
>TRBV16|NA|TRBJ1-1|NA
CASSQGGVRPNTEAFF
TGTGCCAGCAGCCAAGGGGGGGTCAGGCCGAACACTGAAGCTTTCTTT
>TRBV19|NA|TRBJ1-6|NA
CASSIIKGSGYNSPLHF
TGTGCCAGTAGTATCATTAAGGGATCAGGGTATAATTCACCCCTCCACTTT
>TRBV27|NA|TRBJ1-1|NA
CASSFTSNTEAFF
TGTGCCAGCAGCTTCACATCGAACACTGAAGCTTTCTTT
>TRBV19|TRBD1|TRBJ1-1|once
CASSPGGIMNTEAFF
TGTGCCAGTAGTCCAGGGGGGATCATGAACACTGAAGCTTTCTTT
>TRBV19|NA|TRBJ1-1|NA
CASSMSRGEAFF
TGTGCCAGTAGTATGTCCAGGGGTGAAGCTTTCTTT
>TRBV15|NA|TRBJ2-7|NA
CATSSVNRDKKYEQYF
TGTGCCACCAGCAGTGTAAACCGGGACAAGAAGTACGAGCAGTACTTC
>TRBV15|NA|TRBJ2-5|NA
CATSRDQEGYGETQYF
TGTGCCACCAGCAGAGATCAGGAGGGCTATGGGGAGACCCAGTACTTC
>TRBV5-1|TRBD2|TRBJ2-1|NA
CASSGLAGGANEQFF
TGCGCCAGCAGCGGTCTAGCGGGGGGGGCAAATGAGCAGTTCTTC
>TRBV5-4|TRBD1|TRBJ1-5|NA
CASSLGPTGDGNQPQHF
TGTGCCAGCAGCTTGGGACCGACAGGGGATGGGAATCAGCCCCAGCATTTT
>TRBV18|TRBD1|TRBJ2-1|NA
CASSYLDRGIINEQFF
TGTGCCAGCTCATACCTGGACAGGGGCATAATCAATGAGCAGTTCTTC
>TRBV5-5|NA|TRBJ2-4|NA
CASSLATVAKNIQYF
TGTGCCAGCAGCTTAGCCACTGTGGCCAAAAACATTCAGTACTTC
>TRBV5-6|TRBD1|TRBJ1-2|NA
CASTDRAYGYTF
TGTGCCAGCACCGACAGGGCCTATGGCTACACCTTC
>TRBV18|NA|TRBJ2-5|NA
CASSPNRGETQYF
TGTGCCAGCTCACCTAACAGAGGGGAGACCCAGTACTTC